This T cell receptor beta chain appears in the sequencing data of a study of CD8 T cells in ankylosing spondylitis. TCRdb reprocessed the 5' RACE reads via MiXCR and lists one record per CDR3 protein. This table holds about 30,000 distinct CDR3 sequences, about 5.6% found once. The CDR3 extends over 15 amino acids. Germline CDR1 is SGDLS and CDR2 is YYNGEE. Trimming removed 3 bases from V and 5 bases from J, with 17 bases in between. A few counts support this clonotype. The clonotype originates from a female donor with ankylosing spondylitis or in good health (not recorded which). The sample consisted of blood, either unsorted or a sorted T cell fraction (not recorded which). The chain couples TRBV9 to TRBJ2-5; D could derive from TRBD1 or TRBD2 (5 bases each). The DNA of the CDR3 is TGTGCCAGCAGCGGGGGGTCCACTTGGAGGGAGACCCAGTACTTC. It codes for CASSGGSTWRETQYF.